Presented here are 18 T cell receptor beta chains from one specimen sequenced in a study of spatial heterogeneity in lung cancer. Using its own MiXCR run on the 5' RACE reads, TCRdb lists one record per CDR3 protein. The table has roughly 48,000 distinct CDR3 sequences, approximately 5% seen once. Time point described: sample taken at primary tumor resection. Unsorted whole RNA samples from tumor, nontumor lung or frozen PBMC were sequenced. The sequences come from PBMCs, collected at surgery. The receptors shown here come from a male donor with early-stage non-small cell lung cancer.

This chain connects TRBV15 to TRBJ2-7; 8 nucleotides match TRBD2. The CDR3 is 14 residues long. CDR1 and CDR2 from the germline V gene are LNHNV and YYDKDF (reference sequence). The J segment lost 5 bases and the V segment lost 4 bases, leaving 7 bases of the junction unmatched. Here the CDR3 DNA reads TGTGCCACCAGCATGGGCGGGAGGAACCACGAGCAGTACTTC. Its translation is CATSMGGRNHEQYF.

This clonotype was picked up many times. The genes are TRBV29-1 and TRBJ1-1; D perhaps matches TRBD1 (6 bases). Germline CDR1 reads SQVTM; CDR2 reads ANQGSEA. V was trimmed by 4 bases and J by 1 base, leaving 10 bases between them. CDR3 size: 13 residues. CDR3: CSVGDKANTEAFF. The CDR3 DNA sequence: TGCAGCGTTGGGGACAAAGCGAACACTGAAGCTTTCTTT.

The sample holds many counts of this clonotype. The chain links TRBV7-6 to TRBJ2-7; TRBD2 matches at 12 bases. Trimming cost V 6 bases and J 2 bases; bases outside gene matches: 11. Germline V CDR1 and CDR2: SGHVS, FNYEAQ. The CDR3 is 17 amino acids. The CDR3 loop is CASSRKRTSGDTYEQYF. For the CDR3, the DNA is TGTGCCAGCAGTCGGAAGAGGACTAGCGGGGATACCTACGAGCAGTACTTC.

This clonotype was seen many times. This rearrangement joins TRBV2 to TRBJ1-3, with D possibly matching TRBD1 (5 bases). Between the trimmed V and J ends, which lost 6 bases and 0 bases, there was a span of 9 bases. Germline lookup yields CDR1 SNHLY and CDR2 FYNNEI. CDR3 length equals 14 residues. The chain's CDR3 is CASRGTGSGNTIYF. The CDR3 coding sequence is TGTGCCAGCAGGGGGACTGGCTCTGGAAACACCATATATTTT.

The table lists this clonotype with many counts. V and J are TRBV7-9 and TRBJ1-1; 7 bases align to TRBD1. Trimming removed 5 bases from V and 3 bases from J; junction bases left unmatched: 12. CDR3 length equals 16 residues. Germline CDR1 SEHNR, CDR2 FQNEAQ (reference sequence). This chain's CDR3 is CASSGRDSRLDTEAFF. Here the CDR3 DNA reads TGTGCCAGCAGCGGCCGGGACAGTAGGTTAGACACTGAAGCTTTCTTT. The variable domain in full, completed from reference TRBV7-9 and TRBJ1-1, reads DTGVSQNPRHKITKRGQNVTFRCDPISEHNRLYWYRQTLGQGPEFLTYFQNEAQLEKSRLLSDRFSAERPKGSFSTLEIQRTEQGDSAMYLCASSGRDSRLDTEAFFGQGTRLTVV.

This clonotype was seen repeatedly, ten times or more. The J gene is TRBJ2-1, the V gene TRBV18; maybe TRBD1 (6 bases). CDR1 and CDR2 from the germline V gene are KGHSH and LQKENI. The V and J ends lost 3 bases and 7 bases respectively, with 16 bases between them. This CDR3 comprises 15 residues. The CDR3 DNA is TGTGCCAGCTCACCGCTAGGGGGTAGTTTGAATGAGCAGTTCTTC. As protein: CASSPLGGSLNEQFF.

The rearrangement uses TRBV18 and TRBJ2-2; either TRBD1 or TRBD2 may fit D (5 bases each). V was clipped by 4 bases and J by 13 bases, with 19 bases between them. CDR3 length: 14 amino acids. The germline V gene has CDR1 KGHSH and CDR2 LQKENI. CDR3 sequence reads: CASSQRDQPWGLFF. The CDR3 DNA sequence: TGTGCCAGCTCACAGAGGGACCAACCTTGGGGGCTGTTTTTT. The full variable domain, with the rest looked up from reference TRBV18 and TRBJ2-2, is NAGVMQNPRHLVRRRGQEARLRCSPMKGHSHVYWYRQLPEEGLKFMVYLQKENIIDESGMPKERFSAEFPKEGPSILRIQQVVRGDSAAYFCASSQRDQPWGLFFGEGSRLTVL.

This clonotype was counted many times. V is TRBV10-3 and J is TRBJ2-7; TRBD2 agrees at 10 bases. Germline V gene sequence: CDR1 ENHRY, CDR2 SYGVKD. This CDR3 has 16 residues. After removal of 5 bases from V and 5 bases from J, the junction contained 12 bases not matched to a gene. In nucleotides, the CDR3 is TGTGCCATCAGTAACATCGGGACTAGCGCGACCCACGAGCAGTACTTC. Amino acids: CAISNIGTSATHEQYF.

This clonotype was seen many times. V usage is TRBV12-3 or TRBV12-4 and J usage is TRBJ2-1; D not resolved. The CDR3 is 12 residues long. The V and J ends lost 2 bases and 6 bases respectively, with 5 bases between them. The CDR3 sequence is CASSLHFNEQFF. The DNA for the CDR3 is TGTGCCAGCAGTTTACACTTCAATGAGCAGTTCTTC.

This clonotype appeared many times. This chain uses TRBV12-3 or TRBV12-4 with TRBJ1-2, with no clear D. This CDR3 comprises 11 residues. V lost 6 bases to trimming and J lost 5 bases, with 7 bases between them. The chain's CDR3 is CASSQSYGYTF. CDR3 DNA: TGTGCCAGCAGCCAGAGTTATGGCTACACCTTC.

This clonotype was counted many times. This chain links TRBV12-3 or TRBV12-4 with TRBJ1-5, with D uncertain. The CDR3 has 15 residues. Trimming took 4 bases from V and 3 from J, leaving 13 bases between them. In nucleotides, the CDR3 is TGTGCCAGCAGTTCCCGAGGGAGTTACAATCAGCCCCAGCATTTT. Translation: CASSSRGSYNQPQHF.

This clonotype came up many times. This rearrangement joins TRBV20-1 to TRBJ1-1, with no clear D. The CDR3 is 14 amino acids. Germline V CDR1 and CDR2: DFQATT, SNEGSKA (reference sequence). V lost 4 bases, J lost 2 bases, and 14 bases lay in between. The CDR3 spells CSATSGNLNTEAFF. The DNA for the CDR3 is TGCAGTGCTACCTCCGGGAACTTAAACACTGAAGCTTTCTTT.

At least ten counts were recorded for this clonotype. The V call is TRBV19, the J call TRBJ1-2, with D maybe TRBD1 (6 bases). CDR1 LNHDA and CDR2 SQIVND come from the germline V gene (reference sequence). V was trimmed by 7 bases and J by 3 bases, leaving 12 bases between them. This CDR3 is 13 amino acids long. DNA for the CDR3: TGTGCCAGTACCATGGCAGGGGACTATGGCTACACCTTC. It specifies CASTMAGDYGYTF.

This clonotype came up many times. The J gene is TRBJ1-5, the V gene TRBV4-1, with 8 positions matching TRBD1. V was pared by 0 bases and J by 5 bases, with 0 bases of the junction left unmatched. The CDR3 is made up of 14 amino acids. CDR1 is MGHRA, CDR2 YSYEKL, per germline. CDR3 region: CASSQDRGHQPQHF. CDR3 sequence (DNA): TGCGCCAGCAGCCAAGACAGGGGGCATCAGCCCCAGCATTTT.

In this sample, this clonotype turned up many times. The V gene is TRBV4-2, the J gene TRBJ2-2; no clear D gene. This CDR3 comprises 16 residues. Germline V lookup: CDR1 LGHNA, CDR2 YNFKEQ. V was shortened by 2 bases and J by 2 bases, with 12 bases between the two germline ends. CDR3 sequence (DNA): TGTGCCAGCAGCCAACGGGTGGCCTCCAACACCGGGGAGCTGTTTTTT. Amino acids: CASSQRVASNTGELFF.

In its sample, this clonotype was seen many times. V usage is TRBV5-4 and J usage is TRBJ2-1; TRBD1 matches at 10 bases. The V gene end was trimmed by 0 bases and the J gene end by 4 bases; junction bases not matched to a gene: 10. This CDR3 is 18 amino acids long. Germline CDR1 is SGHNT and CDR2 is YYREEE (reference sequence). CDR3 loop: CASSLARQGARGYNEQFF. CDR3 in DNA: TGTGCCAGCAGCTTGGCCCGACAGGGGGCGCGGGGATACAATGAGCAGTTCTTC. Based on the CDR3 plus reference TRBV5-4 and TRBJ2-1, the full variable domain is ETGVTQSPTHLIKTRGQQVTLRCSSQSGHNTVSWYQQALGQGPQFIFQYYREEENGRGNFPPRFSGLQFPNYSSELNVNALELDDSALYLCASSLARQGARGYNEQFFGPGTRLTVL.

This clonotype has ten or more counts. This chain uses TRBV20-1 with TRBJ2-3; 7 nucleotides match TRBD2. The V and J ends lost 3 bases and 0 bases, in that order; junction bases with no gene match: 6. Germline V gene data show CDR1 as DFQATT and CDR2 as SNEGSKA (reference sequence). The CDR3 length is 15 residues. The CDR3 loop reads CSASRAGASTDTQYF. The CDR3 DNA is TGCAGTGCTAGCAGGGCGGGAGCTAGCACAGATACGCAGTATTTT.

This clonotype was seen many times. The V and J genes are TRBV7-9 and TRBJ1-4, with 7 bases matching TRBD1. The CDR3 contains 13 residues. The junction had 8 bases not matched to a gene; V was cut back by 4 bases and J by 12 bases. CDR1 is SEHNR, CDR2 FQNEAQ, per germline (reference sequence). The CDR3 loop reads CASSSDRERELFF. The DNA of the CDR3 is TGTGCCAGCAGCTCTGACAGGGAAAGGGAACTGTTTTTT.